The T cell receptor (beta chain) under discussion was sequenced for a study of beta chain features in type 1 diabetes. At the level of the study: Patients shared similar age, gender and cell yields with healthy donors. Points from the study as a whole: When Type 1 diabetes patients were examined, their TCRB CDR3s proved moderately but significantly shorter in all four CD4+ subsets. Short templates might get an advantage during PCR, and this would be equal in patients and controls. The VDJ junctions of type 1 diabetes patients carried fewer insertions and more deletions. Across patients, naive, central memory and Treg TCRB repertoires exhibited apparently greater similarity than was observed across healthy donors.

Notes on this clone: The antigen is unknown.

Germline V gives CDR1 SQVTM, CDR2 ANQGSEA. CDR3 length equals 12 residues. V was trimmed by 2 bases and J by 10 bases, leaving 14 bases between them. Expressed TCRB transcripts were sequenced because the isolated RNA had all been reverse transcribed beforehand. TCRdb keeps only in-frame clones here, not all; method: immunoSEQ multiplex PCR. Counted here are approximately 250,000 clones, around 24% occurring once; the ten biggest clones make up 0.012%. This TCR came from a woman aged 30 to 39 with type 1 diabetes. The V gene is TRBV29-1, the J gene TRBJ1-1; D is ambiguous. The sample comprised naive CD4+ T cells from blood. Here the CDR3 reads CSVEMSLSLAFF. For the CDR3, the DNA is TGCAGCGTTGAAATGAGTCTCTCTCTAGCTTTCTTT.